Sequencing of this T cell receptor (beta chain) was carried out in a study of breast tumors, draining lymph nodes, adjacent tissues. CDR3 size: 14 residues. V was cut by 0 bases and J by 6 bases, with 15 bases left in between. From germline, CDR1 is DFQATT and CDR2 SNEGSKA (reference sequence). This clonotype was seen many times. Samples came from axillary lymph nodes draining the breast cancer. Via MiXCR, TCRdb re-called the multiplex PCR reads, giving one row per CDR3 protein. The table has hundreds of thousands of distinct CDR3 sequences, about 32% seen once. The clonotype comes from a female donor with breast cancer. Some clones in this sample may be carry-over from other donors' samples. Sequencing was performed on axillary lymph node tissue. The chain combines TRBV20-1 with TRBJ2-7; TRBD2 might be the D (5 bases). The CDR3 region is CSARDGGLVSEQYF. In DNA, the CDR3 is TGCAGTGCTAGAGATGGAGGCCTAGTCAGCGAGCAGTACTTC.